This T cell receptor (beta chain) was recorded in a study of human T cells and chemical hapten exposure. This clonotype was counted a few times. This CDR3 is built from 13 residues. In germline, CDR1 is MNHEY, CDR2 SVGAGI. V was pared by 6 bases and J by 6 bases, with 4 bases of the junction left unmatched. Time point noted: patch test 3, about 24 weeks after DPC sensitization. Documented treatment: therapeutic diphenylcyclopropenone sensitization with weekly scalp DPC. TCRdb re-analysed the RACE reads in MiXCR, keeping a single row per CDR3 protein. The sample consists of about 200,000 distinct CDR3 sequences, 24% of them appearing once.

The origin of this receptor is a woman in her 40s with alopecia areata. Some clones in this sample may be carry-over from other donors' samples. The chain has TRBV6-5 and TRBJ2-2, with 7 bases aligning to TRBD2. Specimen: whole blood, collected in connection with sensitization to the hapten diphenylcyclopropenone (DPC). The CDR3 coding sequence is TGTGCCAGCAGGACTAGCTATGCCGGGGAGCTGTTTTTT. This sequence encodes CASRTSYAGELFF.